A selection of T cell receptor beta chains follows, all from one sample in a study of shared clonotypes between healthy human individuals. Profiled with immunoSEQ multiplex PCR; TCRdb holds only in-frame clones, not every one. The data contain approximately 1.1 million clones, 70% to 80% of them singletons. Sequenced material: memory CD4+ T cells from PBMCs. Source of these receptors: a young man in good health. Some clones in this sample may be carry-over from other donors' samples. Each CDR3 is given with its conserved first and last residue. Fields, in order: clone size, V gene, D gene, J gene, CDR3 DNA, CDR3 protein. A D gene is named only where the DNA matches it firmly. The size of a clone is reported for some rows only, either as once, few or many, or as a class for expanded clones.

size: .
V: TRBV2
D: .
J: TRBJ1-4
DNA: TGTGCCAGCAGGGACCAGACAGCAGGAAATGAAAAACTGTTTTTT
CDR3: CASRDQTAGNEKLFF

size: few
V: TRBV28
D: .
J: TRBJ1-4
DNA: TGTGCCAGTCGGGGGGCTGGTGAAAAACTGTTTTTT
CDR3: CASRGAGEKLFF

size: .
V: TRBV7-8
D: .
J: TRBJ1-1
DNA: TGTGCCAGCAGCTCCCCCGGGGAGGGGATGGTATCAGGGACTGAAGCTTTCTTT
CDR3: CASSSPGEGMVSGTEAFF

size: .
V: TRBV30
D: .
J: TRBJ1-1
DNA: TGTGCATCGGACAAAAGGAACACTGAAGCTTTCTTT
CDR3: CASDKRNTEAFF

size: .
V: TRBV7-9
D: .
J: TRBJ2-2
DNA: TGTGCCAGCAGGGAACTGGGGACATCCAACACCGGGGAGCTGTTTTTT
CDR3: CASRELGTSNTGELFF

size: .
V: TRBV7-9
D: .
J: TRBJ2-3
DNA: TGTGCCAGCAGCTTAGCGCTGACAGGAGGAGGAGATACGCAGTATTTT
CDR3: CASSLALTGGGDTQYF

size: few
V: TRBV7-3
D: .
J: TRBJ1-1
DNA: TGTGCCAGCAGCTTAAAGGCCGGGGGCACTGAAGCTTTCTTT
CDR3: CASSLKAGGTEAFF

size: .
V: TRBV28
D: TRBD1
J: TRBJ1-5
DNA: TGTGCCAGCAGTTTCAGACAGGGGGGTCAGCCCCAGCATTTT
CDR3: CASSFRQGGQPQHF

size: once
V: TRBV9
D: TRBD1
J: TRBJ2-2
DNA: TGTGCCAGCAGCCTATTCTCTCGGACAGGGGGCCGGACCGGGGAGCTGTTTTTT
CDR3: CASSLFSRTGGRTGELFF

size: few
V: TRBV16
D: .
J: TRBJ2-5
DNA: TGTGCCAGCAGCCAAAAGGAGACCCAGTACTTC
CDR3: CASSQKETQYF

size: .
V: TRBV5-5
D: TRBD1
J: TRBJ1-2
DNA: TGTGCCAGCAGCTGGACAGGGGAAGGCTACACCTTC
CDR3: CASSWTGEGYTF

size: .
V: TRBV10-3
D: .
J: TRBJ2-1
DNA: TGTGCCATCAGTGCCCCCTCCTACAATGAGCAGTTCTTC
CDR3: CAISAPSYNEQFF

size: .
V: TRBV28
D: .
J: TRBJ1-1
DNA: TGTGCCAGTAACGCGGGGGGGCAGGGGCGTACTGAAGCTTTCTTT
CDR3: CASNAGGQGRTEAFF

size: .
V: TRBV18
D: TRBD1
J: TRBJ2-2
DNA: TGTGCCAGCTCACCTGGGACAGGGAACACCGGGGAGCTGTTTTTT
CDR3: CASSPGTGNTGELFF

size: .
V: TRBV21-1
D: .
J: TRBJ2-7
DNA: TGTGCCAGCAGCAAAGGGACTAGCGGGAAGGTCGAGCAGTACTTC
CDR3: CASSKGTSGKVEQYF

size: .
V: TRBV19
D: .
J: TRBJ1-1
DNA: TGTGCCAGTAGTATGGTGGAGGCGGGAGTCCTGACGCCTTTCTTT
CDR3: CASSMVEAGVLTPFF

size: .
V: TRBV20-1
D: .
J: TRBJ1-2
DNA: TGCAGTGCCGAGACACACTATGGCTACACCTTC
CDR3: CSAETHYGYTF

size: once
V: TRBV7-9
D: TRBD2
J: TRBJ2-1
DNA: TGTGCCAGCAGCCTTGTGGGGACTAGCGGGAGGAATGAGCAGTTCTTC
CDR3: CASSLVGTSGRNEQFF

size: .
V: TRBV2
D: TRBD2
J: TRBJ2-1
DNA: TGTGCCAGCAGTGAAGCGGGACTAGCGAATGAGCAGTTCTTC
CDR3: CASSEAGLANEQFF

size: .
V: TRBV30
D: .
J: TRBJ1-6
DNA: TGTGCCTGCGCCGGGGAGTATAATTCACCCCTCCACTTT
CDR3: CACAGEYNSPLHF

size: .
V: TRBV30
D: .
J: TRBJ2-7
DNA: TGTGCCTGGTCGCAATCTAGGGGCGAGCAGTACTTC
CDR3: CAWSQSRGEQYF

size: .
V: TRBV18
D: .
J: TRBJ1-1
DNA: TGTGCCAGCTCGATAGACGACACTGAAGCTTTCTTT
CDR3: CASSIDDTEAFF

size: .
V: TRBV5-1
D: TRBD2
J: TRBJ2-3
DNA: TGCGCCAGCAGCTTGGCTCCCCGGGAGGCAGATACGCAGTATTTT
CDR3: CASSLAPREADTQYF

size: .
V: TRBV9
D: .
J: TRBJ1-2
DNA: TGTGCCAGCAGCCCCTCCGATAGAACTTATGGCTACACCTTC
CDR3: CASSPSDRTYGYTF

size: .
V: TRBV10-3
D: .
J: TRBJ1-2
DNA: TGTGCCATCAGTGAACAGGGAAGGGCTGGTGGCTACACCTTC
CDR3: CAISEQGRAGGYTF

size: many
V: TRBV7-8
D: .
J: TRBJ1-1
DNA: TGTGCCAGCAGCTTAGTACGAGGGAACACTGAAGCTTTCTTT
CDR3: CASSLVRGNTEAFF

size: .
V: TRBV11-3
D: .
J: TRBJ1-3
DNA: TGTGCCAGCAGCTTATGGACGGGAGACTCTGGAAACACCATATATTTT
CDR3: CASSLWTGDSGNTIYF

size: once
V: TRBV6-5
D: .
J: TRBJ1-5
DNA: TGTGCCAGCAGGAGACAGTTTAATCAGCCCCAGCATTTT
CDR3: CASRRQFNQPQHF

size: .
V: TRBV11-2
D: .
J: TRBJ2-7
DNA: TGTGCCAGCAGCCCGGTTCGCAGGGAGCAGTACTTC
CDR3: CASSPVRREQYF

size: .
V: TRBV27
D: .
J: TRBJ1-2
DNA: TGTGCCAGCAGGCCCGGGACATCGACCGCTAACTATGGCTACACCTTC
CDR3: CASRPGTSTANYGYTF

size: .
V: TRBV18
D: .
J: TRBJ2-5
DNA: TGTGCCAGCTCACCACTGGGAACGGCCCTGGAGACCCAGTACTTC
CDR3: CASSPLGTALETQYF